This T cell receptor beta chain was captured in a study of human thymus T cells. TCRdb's copy holds only in-frame clones and misses some; the assay was immunoSEQ multiplex PCR. The sample contains some 120,000 clones, about 94% of which appear only once. Study results and limitations: There appeared to be biased usage of V and J genes in thymic and blood repertoires. Related research described thymic repertoires that were highly overlapping among unrelated individuals.

Surgeons resected thymus tissue during corrective heart surgery. In the case of this clone: Its antigen is unidentified.

The source material was thymus tissue. This clonotype originated in a boy less than two years old with a congenital heart defect but otherwise immunologically healthy.

The CDR3 region has the DNA TGTGCCACCAGCAGAGTACCCACAGGGGTGGGGGGCTACACCTTC. Translated: CATSRVPTGVGGYTF. The chain couples TRBV15 to TRBJ1-2; 7 bases align to TRBD1. V was pared by 1 base and J by 8 bases, with 10 bases of the junction left unmatched. Germline CDR1 reads LNHNV; CDR2 reads YYDKDF (reference sequence). CDR3 length: 15 amino acids.